The 8 T cell receptor beta chains presented below share a single source sample, sequenced in a study of regulatory T cells in long-lasting Graves disease. Relying on iRepertoire HTBI primers and Arm-PCR of CDR3 regions, the team built TCR beta libraries. TCRdb analysed the multiplex PCR reads with MiXCR anew, one entry per CDR3 protein. This table has more than 300,000 distinct CDR3 sequences, less than 30% appearing once. Time point specified: persistent/refractory GD, antithyroid drugs over 5 years with positive TRAb. After RNA was extracted from PBMCs, the TCR library was made from it. Source: peripheral blood mononuclear cells (PBMCs), taken when the disease was refractory, from a patient treated with antithyroid drugs. These receptors were collected from a woman in her 40s with Graves disease.

This clonotype showed up many times. The chain is built from TRBV6-1 and TRBJ1-1; D call uncertain. Germline lookup yields CDR1 MNHNS and CDR2 SASEGT. The CDR3 length is 13 residues. Trimming removed 6 bases at V and 4 bases at J, with 12 bases between. CDR3 sequence reads: CASRTRRGTEAFF. CDR3 bases: TGTGCCAGCAGAACCCGACGGGGCACTGAAGCTTTCTTT.

The chain combines TRBV28 with TRBJ2-7; weak D call: TRBD2 (6 bases). Trimming removed 3 bases from V and 2 bases from J, with 17 bases in between. CDR3 length: 16 amino acids. Germline CDR1 MDHEN, CDR2 SYDVKM. The DNA of the CDR3 is TGTGCCAGCAGTTTCCTAAAACCGGGACTGACCTACGAGCAGTACTTC. This gives the protein CASSFLKPGLTYEQYF.

Remarks on this clonotype: At one end the junction does not follow the germline gene, possibly because of a read error. The chain links TRBV28 to TRBJ1-4; D is ambiguous. The CDR3 is made up of 15 amino acids. Per germline, CDR1 MDHEN and CDR2 SYDVKM. CDR3 DNA sequence: TGCGCCAGCAGTGTAATGGAGTCGGCGAGTGAAAAACTGTTTTTT. It specifies CASSVMESASEKLFF.

The V call is TRBV12-3 or TRBV12-4, the J call TRBJ2-7; 9 positions match TRBD1. The junction had 4 bases not matched to a gene; V was cut back by 7 bases and J by 6 bases. This CDR3 contains 12 residues. CDR3 nucleotides: TGTGCCAGCACCGACAGGGGGAGCGAGCAGTACTTC. Residues: CASTDRGSEQYF.

The chain has TRBV28 and TRBJ1-6; D is perhaps TRBD1 (5 bases). CDR3 length: 14 amino acids. Germline V lookup: CDR1 MDHEN, CDR2 SYDVKM. Deletions cut 3 bases from V and 14 bases from J, with 17 bases between. As DNA, the CDR3 is TGTGCCAGCAGTTTTTCGTCAGGGTTTTCCGCCCTCCACTTT. The encoded protein is CASSFSSGFSALHF.

The sample holds a few counts of this clonotype. This rearrangement joins TRBV9 to TRBJ2-5; D possibly corresponds to TRBD2 (6 bases). V lost 4 bases to trimming and J lost 5 bases, with 21 bases between them. There are 16 residues in the CDR3. In germline, CDR1 is SGDLS, CDR2 YYNGEE. The CDR3 loop reads CASSTYPAEGRETQYF. The CDR3 DNA is TGTGCCAGCAGCACTTATCCGGCGGAGGGGCGGGAGACCCAGTACTTC. Drawing the rest from reference TRBV9 and TRBJ2-5, the complete variable domain is DSGVTQTPKHLITATGQRVTLRCSPRSGDLSVYWYQQSLDQGLQFLIQYYNGEERAKGNILERFSAQQFPDLHSELNLSSLELGDSALYFCASSTYPAEGRETQYFGPGTRLLVL.

This clonotype has only a few counts. Just one base apart from a much larger clone, this may be a read error. This sequence joins TRBV11-2 and TRBJ2-5; TRBD1 matches at 9 bases. This CDR3 is built from 13 residues. CDR1 and CDR2 from the germline V gene are SGHAT and FQNNGV. The CDR3: CASRDRGGEAQYF. The CDR3 DNA reads TGTGCCAGCAGGGACAGGGGCGGAGAGGCCCAGTACTTC.

The V and J genes are TRBV2 and TRBJ1-6, with D possibly being TRBD1 (5 bases). This CDR3 is built from 13 residues. V shed 6 bases and J shed 8 bases, with 11 bases lying between them. CDR1 is SNHLY and CDR2 is FYNNEI in the germline V gene. The CDR3 here is CASSLDSYSPLHF. In DNA form, the CDR3 reads TGTGCCAGCAGCCTTGACAGCTATTCACCCCTCCACTTT.